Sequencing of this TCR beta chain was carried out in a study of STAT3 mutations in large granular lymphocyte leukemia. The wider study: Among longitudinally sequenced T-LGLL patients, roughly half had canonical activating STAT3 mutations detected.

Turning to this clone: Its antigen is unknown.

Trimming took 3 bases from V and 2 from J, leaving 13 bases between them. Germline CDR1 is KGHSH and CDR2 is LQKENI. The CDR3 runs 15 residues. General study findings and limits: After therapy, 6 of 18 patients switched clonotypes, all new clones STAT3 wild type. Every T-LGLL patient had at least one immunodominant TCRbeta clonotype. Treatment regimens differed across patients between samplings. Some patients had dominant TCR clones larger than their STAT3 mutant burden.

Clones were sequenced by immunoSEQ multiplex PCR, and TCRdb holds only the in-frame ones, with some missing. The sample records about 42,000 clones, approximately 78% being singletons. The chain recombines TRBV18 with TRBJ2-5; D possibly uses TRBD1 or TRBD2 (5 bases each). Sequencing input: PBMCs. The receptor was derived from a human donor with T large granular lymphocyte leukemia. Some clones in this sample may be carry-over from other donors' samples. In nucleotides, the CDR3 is TGTGCCAGCTCACCGCCCGGGGCCGGACAAGAGACCCAGTACTTC. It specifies CASSPPGAGQETQYF. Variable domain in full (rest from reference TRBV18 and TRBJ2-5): NAGVMQNPRHLVRRRGQEARLRCSPMKGHSHVYWYRQLPEEGLKFMVYLQKENIIDESGMPKERFSAEFPKEGPSILRIQQVVRGDSAAYFCASSPPGAGQETQYFGPGTRLLVL.